This is a list of T cell receptor beta chains from one sample in a study of blood T cells in healthy people across ages. TCRdb passed the 5' RACE reads through MiXCR, listing each CDR3 protein once. Found here are under 1,000,000 distinct CDR3 sequences, about 47% of them singletons; the top ten hold approximately 18%. Sequenced: blood. The receptors come from a man older than 75 in good health. Both conserved end residues are part of each CDR3. A D gene is named only where the DNA matches it firmly. Clone size is not always given. Where it is, it says once, few, many or a class for expanded clones.

-,-,TRBJ2-1,TRBV5-1,TGCGCCAGCAGCTTGCAAGGGATATACAATGAGCAGTTCTTC,CASSLQGIYNEQFF
-,-,TRBJ2-1,TRBV29-1,TGCAGCGTCCTAGGCCACAATGAGCAGTTCTTC,CSVLGHNEQFF
-,TRBD1,TRBJ1-5,TRBV6-6,TGTGCCAGCAGCCTAGGGGGCAGGGGGCGGGTTCAGCCCCAGCATTTT,CASSLGGRGRVQPQHF
-,TRBD1,TRBJ2-5,TRBV18,TGTGCCAGCTCACCGGACAGGGGAAAGACCCAGTACTTC,CASSPDRGKTQYF
-,-,TRBJ2-5,TRBV20-1,TGCAGTGCTAATCCGCTGGAGACCCAGTACTTC,CSANPLETQYF
few,-,TRBJ2-7,TRBV12-3/TRBV12-4,TGTGCCAGCAGTTTGGAACCAGCGGGCGAGCAGTACTTC,CASSLEPAGEQYF
-,TRBD2,TRBJ2-3,TRBV9,TGTGCCAGCGGATTGACTAGCGCCACAGATACGCAGTATTTT,CASGLTSATDTQYF
-,TRBD2,TRBJ2-7,TRBV20-1,TGCAGTGCTAGGGGGACTAGCGGGGGATACTCCTACGAGCAGTACTTC,CSARGTSGGYSYEQYF
-,-,TRBJ2-1,TRBV6-2/TRBV6-3,TGTGCCAGCAGCCCGAGGGAAGGCTCCTACAATGAGCAGTTCTTC,CASSPREGSYNEQFF
few,TRBD1,TRBJ2-5,TRBV27,TGTGCCAGCAGTGACCGGGACAGGAATAAAGAGACCCAGTACTTC,CASSDRDRNKETQYF
once,TRBD2,TRBJ2-3,TRBV2,TGTGCCACGTTAAGCGGGACCTGGGATACGCAGTATTTT,CATLSGTWDTQYF
-,-,TRBJ2-5,TRBV28,TGTGCCAGCAGTGGGCTGTTGGGAGGACAAGAGACCCAGTACTTC,CASSGLLGGQETQYF
-,-,TRBJ1-2,TRBV7-2,TGTGCCAGCAGCTTAAGACGGATAAAAGGCTACACCTTC,CASSLRRIKGYTF
many,-,TRBJ2-3,TRBV7-2,TGTGCCAGCAGCTTAAGCTCGGGACTTAGCACAGATACGCAGTATTTT,CASSLSSGLSTDTQYF
-,TRBD2,TRBJ2-7,TRBV20-1,TGCAGTGCTAGACATGGGACTAGCGGGTTTTACGAGCAGTACTTC,CSARHGTSGFYEQYF
-,-,TRBJ2-1,TRBV20-1,TGCAGTGCTAGCACGATAGGGGTTGAGGCCTACGATGAGCAGTTCTTC,CSASTIGVEAYDEQFF
many,-,TRBJ2-7,TRBV12-3/TRBV12-4,TGTGCCAGCAGTGTCAGGACTATTTACGAGCAGTACTTC,CASSVRTIYEQYF
few,-,TRBJ2-1,TRBV5-1,TGCGCCAGCCGGGAGGGGGCGGATGAGCAGTTCTTC,CASREGADEQFF
many,-,TRBJ2-5,TRBV29-1,TGCAGCGTTGATAATCGTGGGGGGCAGTACTTC,CSVDNRGGQYF
many,-,TRBJ2-3,TRBV11-3,TGTGCCAGCAGCCAGGGTGGGCGTACAGATACGCAGTATTTT,CASSQGGRTDTQYF
many,-,TRBJ2-1,TRBV24-1,TGTGCCACTTCAAGCCCCGGCGGTGAGCAGTTCTTC,CATSSPGGEQFF
few,-,TRBJ1-2,TRBV24-1,TGTGCCACCAGTGATTTAGGCGGCTATGGCTACACCTTC,CATSDLGGYGYTF